A selection of T cell receptor beta chains follows, all from one sample in a study of cytomegalovirus exposure and HLA in healthy donors. Some clones are missing from TCRdb's copy, which holds only in-frame ones; the method was immunoSEQ multiplex PCR. Among about 110,000 clones, approximately 79% were seen once, and the ten largest hold about 2%. Sample: PBMCs. Source of these receptors: a man aged 18 to 29 in good health and CMV-seronegative. CDR3s include the opening cysteine and the closing phenylalanine or tryptophan. Fields, in order: CDR3 DNA, CDR3 protein, V gene, J gene, D gene, clone size. A D gene is named only where the DNA matches it firmly. Clone size is not always given. Where it is, it says once, few, many or a class for expanded clones.

cdr3_nt: TGTGCCAGCAGTTACGGTTCAGGGTTGAACACTGAAGCTTTCTTT
cdr3_aa: CASSYGSGLNTEAFF
v_call: TRBV6-5
j_call: TRBJ1-1
d_call: .
clone_size: .

cdr3_nt: TGCAGCGTTGAGCGGCCGCGTGGCTACACCTTC
cdr3_aa: CSVERPRGYTF
v_call: TRBV29-1
j_call: TRBJ1-2
d_call: .
clone_size: .

cdr3_nt: TGTGCCAGCAGCCCTAGCGGGGCCGCTCCGCATACGCAGTATTTT
cdr3_aa: CASSPSGAAPHTQYF
v_call: TRBV6-4
j_call: TRBJ2-3
d_call: TRBD2
clone_size: .

cdr3_nt: TGTGCCAGCAGCTTAGGCCTACAGGATAAGACAGATACGCAGTATTTT
cdr3_aa: CASSLGLQDKTDTQYF
v_call: TRBV13
j_call: TRBJ2-3
d_call: .
clone_size: .

cdr3_nt: TGTGCCAGCAGTTACTCGGAACCTCGGGACTACAATGAGCAGTTCTTC
cdr3_aa: CASSYSEPRDYNEQFF
v_call: TRBV6-5
j_call: TRBJ2-1
d_call: .
clone_size: few

cdr3_nt: TGTGCCAGCAGCCCGGGACAGACAGGGCGAACCGGGGAGCTGTTTTTT
cdr3_aa: CASSPGQTGRTGELFF
v_call: TRBV11-3
j_call: TRBJ2-2
d_call: TRBD1
clone_size: .

cdr3_nt: TGTGCCAGCAGCCCCCTCTACGAGCAGTACTTC
cdr3_aa: CASSPLYEQYF
v_call: TRBV7-2
j_call: TRBJ2-7
d_call: .
clone_size: .

cdr3_nt: TGTGCCACCAGCAGAGGCAGGGAAAAACTGTTTTTT
cdr3_aa: CATSRGREKLFF
v_call: TRBV15
j_call: TRBJ1-4
d_call: .
clone_size: .

cdr3_nt: TGTGCCAGCAGCTTGCGGGGACAGGGAATTTCGAGCTCCTATAATTCACCCCTCCACTTT
cdr3_aa: CASSLRGQGISSSYNSPLHF
v_call: TRBV5-5
j_call: TRBJ1-6
d_call: TRBD1
clone_size: many

cdr3_nt: TGTGCCAGCAGCGGTGAACAGGGCTACGAGCAGTACTTC
cdr3_aa: CASSGEQGYEQYF
v_call: TRBV5-4
j_call: TRBJ2-7
d_call: .
clone_size: .

cdr3_nt: TGTGCCAGCAGCTTACCGGGACAAAACCTAGAAGCTTTCTTT
cdr3_aa: CASSLPGQNLEAFF
v_call: TRBV5-4
j_call: TRBJ1-1
d_call: .
clone_size: .

cdr3_nt: TGTGCCAGCAGCTTAACTAGCGGGAGAACAGATACGCAGTATTTT
cdr3_aa: CASSLTSGRTDTQYF
v_call: TRBV11-2
j_call: TRBJ2-3
d_call: TRBD2
clone_size: .

cdr3_nt: TGTGCCAGTAGTATAGATGGGGGGACTGAAGCTTTCTTT
cdr3_aa: CASSIDGGTEAFF
v_call: TRBV19
j_call: TRBJ1-1
d_call: .
clone_size: .

cdr3_nt: TGCGCCAGCAGCCCACCAGTCCCTGGCGAGCAGTACTTC
cdr3_aa: CASSPPVPGEQYF
v_call: TRBV5-1
j_call: TRBJ2-7
d_call: .
clone_size: .

cdr3_nt: TGTGCCAGCTCACCAGGAGCCGGATCCTACGAGCAGTACTTC
cdr3_aa: CASSPGAGSYEQYF
v_call: TRBV18
j_call: TRBJ2-7
d_call: .
clone_size: .

cdr3_nt: TGCGCCAGCAGCTCGCGACTTTGGGAGACCCAGTACTTC
cdr3_aa: CASSSRLWETQYF
v_call: TRBV5-1
j_call: TRBJ2-5
d_call: .
clone_size: few

cdr3_nt: TGTGCCAGTAGTATAGATCTGCGGGGGGGAGGACAGCCCCAGCATTTT
cdr3_aa: CASSIDLRGGGQPQHF
v_call: TRBV19
j_call: TRBJ1-5
d_call: .
clone_size: .

cdr3_nt: TGTGCCAGCAGTTACGATCAGGGAAGGTACGAGCAGTACTTC
cdr3_aa: CASSYDQGRYEQYF
v_call: TRBV6-6
j_call: TRBJ2-7
d_call: .
clone_size: .

cdr3_nt: TGTGCCAGCAAAGCGACTAGCACAGATACGCAGTATTTT
cdr3_aa: CASKATSTDTQYF
v_call: TRBV27
j_call: TRBJ2-3
d_call: .
clone_size: once

cdr3_nt: TGTGCCAGCAGCGGCGGCCTGAAATCGACCCAGTACTTC
cdr3_aa: CASSGGLKSTQYF
v_call: TRBV9
j_call: TRBJ2-5
d_call: .
clone_size: .

cdr3_nt: TGTGCCATCAGTGAGTCGATCACTTCATCCTACAATGAGCAGTTCTTC
cdr3_aa: CAISESITSSYNEQFF
v_call: TRBV10-3
j_call: TRBJ2-1
d_call: .
clone_size: .

cdr3_nt: TGTGCCAGCAGTAATACGCAGGGTGGAGTAGATACGCAGTATTTT
cdr3_aa: CASSNTQGGVDTQYF
v_call: TRBV6-1
j_call: TRBJ2-3
d_call: .
clone_size: few

cdr3_nt: TGTGCCAGCAGCTTAGGGCGACAGGAAAAACTGTTTTTT
cdr3_aa: CASSLGRQEKLFF
v_call: TRBV7-9
j_call: TRBJ1-4
d_call: .
clone_size: few

cdr3_nt: TGTGCCAGCAGCCCTAGCGGGGGGGCAGGTGAGCAGTTCTTC
cdr3_aa: CASSPSGGAGEQFF
v_call: TRBV7-9
j_call: TRBJ2-1
d_call: TRBD2
clone_size: .

cdr3_nt: TGTGCCAGCAGCGAGGGGGGGCGAGTGAATGAGCAGTTCTTC
cdr3_aa: CASSEGGRVNEQFF
v_call: TRBV7-8
j_call: TRBJ2-1
d_call: .
clone_size: once

cdr3_nt: TGTGCCAGCAGCTTCCTAGCGGGGGTTTACAATGAGCAGTTCTTC
cdr3_aa: CASSFLAGVYNEQFF
v_call: TRBV5-6
j_call: TRBJ2-1
d_call: TRBD2
clone_size: .

cdr3_nt: TGTGCCAGCAGGGACAGGTTTAGCAATCAGCCCCAGCATTTT
cdr3_aa: CASRDRFSNQPQHF
v_call: TRBV2
j_call: TRBJ1-5
d_call: TRBD1
clone_size: few

cdr3_nt: TGTGCCAGCAGCGTCCGGGACAGGGTTACTGAGCAGTTCTTC
cdr3_aa: CASSVRDRVTEQFF
v_call: TRBV7-8
j_call: TRBJ2-1
d_call: TRBD1
clone_size: .

cdr3_nt: TGCAGCGCCAATGACAGGACTAGCGGGGGGTTGAGGGAGACCCAGTACTTC
cdr3_aa: CSANDRTSGGLRETQYF
v_call: TRBV29-1
j_call: TRBJ2-5
d_call: TRBD2
clone_size: .

cdr3_nt: TGTGCCAGCAGTCCACTGGGAGACACCTATGGCTACCCCTTC
cdr3_aa: CASSPLGDTYGYPF
v_call: TRBV6-1
j_call: TRBJ1-2
d_call: .
clone_size: .

cdr3_nt: TGTGCCAGCAGCTTTATACGGGGGGGTATTGGTGAGCAGTTCTTC
cdr3_aa: CASSFIRGGIGEQFF
v_call: TRBV11-2
j_call: TRBJ2-1
d_call: TRBD2
clone_size: .

cdr3_nt: TGTGCCAGCAGCTCCCGGACAGGGGTGGCCTACGAGCAGTACTTC
cdr3_aa: CASSSRTGVAYEQYF
v_call: TRBV7-9
j_call: TRBJ2-7
d_call: TRBD1
clone_size: .

cdr3_nt: TGTGCCAGCAGGCAGAAAGGGGGCGCGCACACTGAAGCTTTCTTT
cdr3_aa: CASRQKGGAHTEAFF
v_call: TRBV6-5
j_call: TRBJ1-1
d_call: TRBD1
clone_size: .

cdr3_nt: TGTGCCAGCGGCGAACACCACAATGAGCAGTTCTTC
cdr3_aa: CASGEHHNEQFF
v_call: TRBV9
j_call: TRBJ2-1
d_call: .
clone_size: .

cdr3_nt: TGTGCCAGCAGTTTCGGGGGGATCCTCTATGGCTACCCCTTC
cdr3_aa: CASSFGGILYGYPF
v_call: TRBV28
j_call: TRBJ1-2
d_call: .
clone_size: .

cdr3_nt: TGTGCCAGCTCCGGGGTGGCCTACGAGCAGTACTTC
cdr3_aa: CASSGVAYEQYF
v_call: TRBV2
j_call: TRBJ2-7
d_call: .
clone_size: .

cdr3_nt: TGCGCCAGCAGCTTGGCGGGGTGGAGCACAGATACGCAGTATTTT
cdr3_aa: CASSLAGWSTDTQYF
v_call: TRBV5-1
j_call: TRBJ2-3
d_call: .
clone_size: .

cdr3_nt: TGTGCCACCGGACCCGCAGACAGAGTGAAAGAGACCCAGTACTTC
cdr3_aa: CATGPADRVKETQYF
v_call: TRBV27
j_call: TRBJ2-5
d_call: .
clone_size: .

cdr3_nt: TGTGCCAGCAGCCAATTATCCGGGGGACAGCCCCAGCATTTT
cdr3_aa: CASSQLSGGQPQHF
v_call: TRBV7-8
j_call: TRBJ1-5
d_call: .
clone_size: .

cdr3_nt: TGTGCCAGCAGCTTAGGCGGGGGGCCCCAAGAGACCCAGTACTTC
cdr3_aa: CASSLGGGPQETQYF
v_call: TRBV7-2
j_call: TRBJ2-5
d_call: TRBD2
clone_size: few

cdr3_nt: TGCGCCAGCAGCCAGGAGCGGGGTGGCGGGGAGACCCAGTACTTC
cdr3_aa: CASSQERGGGETQYF
v_call: TRBV4-3
j_call: TRBJ2-5
d_call: TRBD2
clone_size: few

cdr3_nt: TGTGCCAGCAGTTCCGCATCCGGGACAGAGGGCGAGCAGTTCTTC
cdr3_aa: CASSSASGTEGEQFF
v_call: TRBV28
j_call: TRBJ2-1
d_call: TRBD1
clone_size: .

cdr3_nt: TGTGCCAGCAGTTACTCGGGACAAAGACAAGAGACCCAGTACTTC
cdr3_aa: CASSYSGQRQETQYF
v_call: TRBV6-5
j_call: TRBJ2-5
d_call: .
clone_size: .

cdr3_nt: TGCGCCAGCAGCTTGCCGGGACAGGGGGCGTTGGGCTACACCTTC
cdr3_aa: CASSLPGQGALGYTF
v_call: TRBV5-1
j_call: TRBJ1-2
d_call: TRBD1
clone_size: once

cdr3_nt: TGCGCCAGCAGCCCGGGAGGGGCCGATAACTATGGCTACACCTTC
cdr3_aa: CASSPGGADNYGYTF
v_call: TRBV5-1
j_call: TRBJ1-2
d_call: .
clone_size: .

cdr3_nt: TGCGCCAGCAGCTTGGGACGGGGGGGCCGTTTTCGAGAGACCCAGTACTTC
cdr3_aa: CASSLGRGGRFRETQYF
v_call: TRBV5-1
j_call: TRBJ2-5
d_call: TRBD2
clone_size: .

cdr3_nt: TGTGCCAGCAGCTTACAGGGGGCTGTCGAGCAGTACTTC
cdr3_aa: CASSLQGAVEQYF
v_call: TRBV5-6
j_call: TRBJ2-7
d_call: TRBD1
clone_size: .